These 24 T cell receptor beta chains share one sample of origin, sequenced in a study of PD-L1 blockade in urothelial cancer. The time point was: pretreatment peripheral blood. The data were produced by immunoSEQ multiplex PCR, yet TCRdb's version contains in-frame clones alone and is incomplete. The sample holds roughly 51,000 clones, approximately 79% seen once. The input for sequencing was PBMCs, taken around atezolizumab (anti-PD-L1) treatment. The source is a man in his sixties or seventies with urothelial cancer.

In its sample, this clone was seen a few times. V and J are TRBV27 and TRBJ2-1; the match to TRBD2 covers 11 bases. V gave up 6 bases and J gave up 6 bases; unmatched junction bases: 7. The CDR3 totals 15 residues. CDR1 MNHEY and CDR2 SMNVEV come from the germline V gene (reference sequence). The DNA of the CDR3 is TGTGCCAGCAGACTAGCGGGAGACCAGGGCAATGAGCAGTTCTTC. Translating it yields CASRLAGDQGNEQFF.

The chain recombines TRBV6-1 with TRBJ2-5, with D possibly TRBD1 on 5 matching bases. The CDR3 has 13 amino acids. From germline, CDR1 is MNHNS and CDR2 SASEGT. V lost 4 bases and J 5 bases, leaving 11 bases between the germline ends. In DNA, the CDR3 is TGTGCCAGCAGTGCCAGGGATGGGGAGACCCAGTACTTC. It encodes CASSARDGETQYF.

This clone was found a few times. This chain joins TRBV4-1 and TRBJ2-7, with D unclear. The CDR3 extends over 14 amino acids. Trimming pared 1 base from V and 5 bases from J, leaving 12 bases between. CDR1 is MGHRA and CDR2 is YSYEKL in the germline V gene. The DNA for the CDR3 is TGCGCCAGCAGCCAAGGGCCACGACAAGACGAGCAGTACTTC. This encodes CASSQGPRQDEQYF.

The chain couples TRBV11-2 to TRBJ2-7, with 10 bases that match TRBD2. Trimming removed 6 bases from V and 0 bases from J; junction bases left unmatched: 2. Germline V CDR1 and CDR2: SGHAT, FQNNGV. This CDR3 is 14 amino acids long. CDR3 region: CASRASGSSYEQYF. In DNA form, the CDR3 reads TGTGCCAGCAGGGCTAGCGGGAGCTCCTACGAGCAGTACTTC.

CDR3 coding DNA: TGTGCCAGCACCATACAGGGGTCGAGCTCCTACGAGCAGTACTTC. It encodes CASTIQGSSSYEQYF. The rearrangement joins TRBV28 to TRBJ2-7; 7 nucleotides agree with TRBD1. Germline lookup yields CDR1 MDHEN and CDR2 SYDVKM. The V and J ends lost 7 bases and 0 bases, in that order; junction bases with no gene match: 9. This CDR3 spans 15 amino acids.

The chain carries TRBV2 and TRBJ1-2; D ambiguous. Germline V lookup: CDR1 SNHLY, CDR2 FYNNEI. Trimming took off 2 bases at V and 6 bases at J, with 7 bases between the two ends. The length of the CDR3 is 12 residues. In DNA, the CDR3 is TGTGCCAGCAGTGAAAACGGGGATGGCTACACCTTC. Protein sequence: CASSENGDGYTF.

This rearrangement joins TRBV7-9 to TRBJ1-1, with D tentatively TRBD1 (5 bases). V gave up 0 bases and J gave up 3 bases, with 8 bases separating them. CDR1 and CDR2 from the germline V gene are SEHNR and FQNEAQ (reference sequence). CDR3 size: 14 residues. The CDR3 DNA reads TGTGCCAGCAGCTTAGCGCAGGGTTACACTGAAGCTTTCTTT. This gives the protein CASSLAQGYTEAFF. Drawing the rest from reference TRBV7-9 and TRBJ1-1, the complete variable domain is DTGVSQNPRHKITKRGQNVTFRCDPISEHNRLYWYRQTLGQGPEFLTYFQNEAQLEKSRLLSDRFSAERPKGSFSTLEIQRTEQGDSAMYLCASSLAQGYTEAFFGQGTRLTVV.

This rearrangement joins TRBV5-1 to TRBJ2-3, with a weak D call TRBD2 (5 bases). The CDR3 sequence is 14 residues long. Germline V lookup: CDR1 SGHRS, CDR2 YFSETQ. Trimming removed 0 bases at V and 2 bases at J, with 7 bases between. The CDR3 region is CASSLDRDTDTQYF. CDR3 sequence (DNA): TGCGCCAGCAGCTTGGACCGGGACACAGATACGCAGTATTTT. Full variable domain (remainder filled in from reference TRBV5-1 and TRBJ2-3): KAGVTQTPRYLIKTRGQQVTLSCSPISGHRSVSWYQQTPGQGLQFLFEYFSETQRNKGNFPGRFSGRQFSNSRSEMNVSTLELGDSALYLCASSLDRDTDTQYFGPGTRLTVL.

The chain couples TRBV19 to TRBJ2-2; D remains unclear. V was clipped by 3 bases and J by 3 bases, with 8 bases between them. CDR1 and CDR2 from the germline V gene are LNHDA and SQIVND (reference sequence). The length of the CDR3 is 14 residues. CDR3 in amino acids: CASSIRPDTGELFF. The CDR3, as DNA: TGTGCCAGTAGTATCCGTCCTGACACCGGGGAGCTGTTTTTT.

This clone was picked up a small number of times. The chain couples TRBV19 to TRBJ1-2; 7 bases align to TRBD1. CDR3 length: 12 amino acids. The germline CDR1 and CDR2 sequences are LNHDA and SQIVND (reference sequence). V lost 10 bases, J lost 8 bases, and 10 bases stayed unmatched. The CDR3 sequence is CATQGGGGGYTF. The CDR3 DNA reads as TGTGCCACCCAAGGAGGGGGCGGGGGCTACACCTTC.

The gene calls are TRBV2 and TRBJ1-1, with 7 bases aligning to TRBD1. This CDR3 contains 14 residues. In germline, CDR1 is SNHLY, CDR2 FYNNEI. V shed 4 bases, J shed 3 bases, and the junction held 5 bases outside the gene matches. The CDR3 region is CASSVTGSDTEAFF. In DNA, the CDR3 is TGTGCCAGCAGTGTGACAGGGTCGGACACTGAAGCTTTCTTT.

The chain joins TRBV27 to TRBJ2-5; 7 bases align to TRBD2. This CDR3 has 14 residues. V lost 8 bases, J lost 1 base, and 7 bases stayed unmatched. Per germline, CDR1 MNHEY and CDR2 SMNVEV (reference sequence). The CDR3 loop is CASGTLAAQETQYF. CDR3 bases: TGTGCCAGCGGGACCCTAGCGGCCCAAGAGACCCAGTACTTC.

The rearrangement links TRBV2 to TRBJ2-7; 9 bases align to TRBD2. From germline, CDR1 is SNHLY and CDR2 FYNNEI. The CDR3 length is 15 residues. The junction had 7 bases not matched to a gene; V was cut back by 6 bases and J by 1 base. The CDR3 sequence: CASRAGTSWSYEQYF. The CDR3 DNA reads as TGTGCCAGCAGAGCCGGGACTAGCTGGTCCTACGAGCAGTACTTC. Together with reference TRBV2 and TRBJ2-7, the CDR3 gives the full variable domain: EPEVTQTPSHQVTQMGQEVILRCVPISNHLYFYWYRQILGQKVEFLVSFYNNEISEKSEIFDDQFSVERPDGSNFTLKIRSTKLEDSAMYFCASRAGTSWSYEQYFGPGTRLTVT.

A few counts support this clone. The genes are TRBV7-9 and TRBJ2-2; D possibly corresponds to TRBD1 (6 bases). Trimming shortened V by 5 bases and J by 4 bases, and 14 bases separated the two germline ends. The germline gives CDR1 SEHNR, CDR2 FQNEAQ (reference sequence). This CDR3 has 15 amino acids. CDR3 region: CASSLGTLTTGELFF. As DNA, the CDR3 is TGTGCCAGCAGCCTTGGGACACTTACCACCGGGGAGCTGTTTTTT.

The rearrangement joins TRBV11-2 to TRBJ2-3; TRBD2 matches 9 bases. Unmatched junction bases numbered 17, after V lost 5 bases and J lost 8 bases. From germline, CDR1 is SGHAT and CDR2 FQNNGV. This CDR3 comprises 17 residues. CDR3 protein: CASSRAGLAGRGGTQYF. The CDR3 DNA is TGTGCCAGCAGCCGGGCGGGGCTAGCGGGAAGGGGGGGTACGCAGTATTTT.

CDR3 bases: TGTGCCAGTGCCAAAAGGGGGAGCTCCTACGAGCAGTACTTC. It yields the protein CASAKRGSSYEQYF. The V and J genes are TRBV25-1 and TRBJ2-7, with a possible D match to TRBD1 (6 bases). This CDR3 has 14 residues. V dropped 9 bases and J dropped 0 bases, with 15 bases sitting between them. CDR1 and CDR2 (germline): MGHDK, SYGVNS.

The rearrangement uses TRBV5-1 and TRBJ1-3; D is perhaps TRBD1 (5 bases). This CDR3 spans 16 amino acids. CDR1 is SGHRS and CDR2 is YFSETQ in the germline V gene. V lost 4 bases and J 4 bases, leaving 18 bases between the germline ends. CDR3 in amino acids: CASSLDAGRLGNTIYF. For the CDR3, the DNA is TGCGCCAGCAGCCTCGACGCGGGGCGTTTGGGAAACACCATATATTTT.

The rearrangement joins TRBV29-1 to TRBJ1-4; D ambiguous. The germline V gene encodes CDR1 SQVTM and CDR2 ANQGSEA. V was cut by 0 bases and J by 8 bases, with 10 bases left in between. CDR3 length: 13 amino acids. The CDR3 loop reads CSVEDATGEKLFF. The CDR3 nucleotides read TGCAGCGTTGAAGACGCGACGGGGGAAAAACTGTTTTTT.

The chain is built from TRBV28 and TRBJ2-7; tentative D call: TRBD1 (5 bases). The CDR3 length is 14 residues. Germline V gene lookup returns CDR1 MDHEN and CDR2 SYDVKM. V lost 4 bases and J lost 3, with 13 bases in between. The CDR3 region has the DNA TGTGCCAGCAGTTCCCCCCGACAGAGCTACGAGCAGTACTTC. Protein sequence: CASSSPRQSYEQYF.

V gene TRBV6-5 combines with J gene TRBJ2-1, with TRBD2 matching over 12 bases. This CDR3 region has 13 residues. Germline V gene data show CDR1 as MNHEY and CDR2 as SVGAGI. V was clipped by 6 bases and J by 10 bases; unmatched bases: 4. The CDR3 sequence: CASRRLAGAEQFF. CDR3 bases: TGTGCCAGCAGAAGACTAGCGGGAGCCGAGCAGTTCTTC.

CDR3 coding DNA: TGTGCCATCAGTGGGCGGGAGGCAGATACGCAGTATTTT. This translates into CAISGREADTQYF. The V and J genes are TRBV10-3 and TRBJ2-3; 8 positions match TRBD2. V shed 4 bases and J 4 bases; nucleotides not matched to a gene: 1. CDR1 and CDR2 from the germline V gene are ENHRY and SYGVKD. This CDR3 spans 13 amino acids.

This chain uses TRBV28 with TRBJ1-2; weak D call: TRBD1 (6 bases). The CDR3 covers 12 residues. Trimming removed 6 bases from V and 4 bases from J, with 9 bases in between. From germline, CDR1 is MDHEN and CDR2 SYDVKM. The CDR3 here is CASRAGVYGYTF. The CDR3 region has the DNA TGTGCCAGCAGAGCAGGGGTCTATGGCTACACCTTC.

The rearrangement uses TRBV30 and TRBJ2-7; 8 bases line up with TRBD2. The CDR3 consists of 14 residues. CDR1 is GTSNPN, CDR2 SVGIG, per germline (reference sequence). The J segment lost 3 bases and the V segment lost 3 bases, leaving 7 bases of the junction unmatched. The CDR3 DNA is TGTGCCTGGAGCCCCGGGGGGGAGGGCTACGAGCAGTACTTC. The encoded protein is CAWSPGGEGYEQYF.

The chain joins TRBV11-1 to TRBJ2-5; D gene ambiguous. With 8 bases removed from V and 4 bases from J, the gap between germline ends came to 17 bases. The CDR3 loop spans 14 amino acids. Germline values: CDR1 SGHAT, CDR2 FQDESV (reference sequence). The CDR3 reads CASGVGSASETQYF. CDR3 DNA: TGTGCCAGCGGAGTAGGCTCAGCCTCAGAGACCCAGTACTTC.